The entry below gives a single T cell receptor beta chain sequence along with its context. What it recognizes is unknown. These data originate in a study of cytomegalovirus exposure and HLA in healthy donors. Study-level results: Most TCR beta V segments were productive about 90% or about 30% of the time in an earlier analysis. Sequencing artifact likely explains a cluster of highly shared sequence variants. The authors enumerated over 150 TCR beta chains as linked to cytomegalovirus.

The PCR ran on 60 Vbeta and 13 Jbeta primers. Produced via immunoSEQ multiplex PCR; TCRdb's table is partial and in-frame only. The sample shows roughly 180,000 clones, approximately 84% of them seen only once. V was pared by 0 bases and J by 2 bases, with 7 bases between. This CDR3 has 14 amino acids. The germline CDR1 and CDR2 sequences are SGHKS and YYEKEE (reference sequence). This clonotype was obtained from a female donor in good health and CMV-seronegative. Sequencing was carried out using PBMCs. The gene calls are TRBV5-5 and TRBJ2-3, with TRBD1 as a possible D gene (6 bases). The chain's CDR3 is CASSLGTVTDTQYF. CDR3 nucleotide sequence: TGTGCCAGCAGCTTGGGGACAGTCACAGATACGCAGTATTTT. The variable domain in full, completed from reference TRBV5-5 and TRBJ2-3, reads DAGVTQSPTHLIKTRGQQVTLRCSPISGHKSVSWYQQVLGQGPQFIFQYYEKEERGRGNFPDRFSARQFPNYSSELNVNALLLGDSALYLCASSLGTVTDTQYFGPGTRLTVL.